This T cell receptor beta chain appears in the sequencing data of a study of CD8+CD57+ T cells in acquired aplastic anemia. Using genomic DNA as the template, TCR beta VDJ and CDR3 profiling was carried out. Using its own MiXCR run on the reads, TCRdb lists one record per CDR3 protein. Of 170,000 or so distinct CDR3 sequences detected, nearly 65% appear once; the ten largest clones hold 42%. Patients chosen for sequencing had CD8+CD57+ cells that had expanded, as shown by flow cytometry. CDR1 and CDR2 from the germline V gene are DFQATT and SNEGSKA (reference sequence). The CDR3 has 13 residues. J lost 4 bases, V lost 3 bases, and 5 bases had no gene match.

The sample taken for sequencing was sorted CD4+, CD8+, or CD8+CD57+ T cells (not recorded which) from PBMCs. The source of this sequence is a human donor with aplastic anemia. The rearrangement links TRBV20-1 to TRBJ1-1; 7 bases are shared with TRBD1. The CDR3 region is CSARGDSATEAFF. CDR3 nucleotides: TGCAGTGCTAGGGGGGACAGTGCCACTGAAGCTTTCTTT.